These 29 T cell receptor beta chains originate from one sample sequenced in a study of Graves' ophthalmopathy and Graves' hyperthyroidism. Amplification targeted the TCR beta CDR3 regions, with RNA transcripts as the source material. The first-round RT-PCR employed HTBI primers together with the Qiagen OneStep RT-PCR kit. A multiplex PCR was then performed as the second round. TCRdb reanalysed the multiplex PCR reads using MiXCR and keeps one entry per CDR3 protein. The sample has 45,000 to 60,000 distinct CDR3 sequences, approximately 45% seen once; the top ten hold 4.7%. Sequences were obtained from peripheral blood. The receptor source for this set is an adult woman with Graves' ophthalmopathy.

By proportion, this clonotype is medium-sized (0.01 to 0.1%). This chain joins TRBV20-1 and TRBJ1-2; 9 nucleotides match TRBD1. Germline V lookup: CDR1 DFQATT, CDR2 SNEGSKA (reference sequence). The CDR3 loop spans 12 amino acids. The junction had 6 bases not matched to a gene; V was cut back by 5 bases and J by 8 bases. Here the CDR3 reads CSAVGQGNGYTF. CDR3 bases: TGCAGTGCTGTGGGACAGGGTAACGGCTACACCTTC.

The chain combines TRBV7-2 with TRBJ1-5; D possibly corresponds to TRBD1 (5 bases). V was cut by 3 bases and J by 7 bases, with 13 bases left in between. This CDR3 has 14 residues. Looked up from germline, CDR1 is SGHTA and CDR2 is FQGNSA. The CDR3 spells CASSLISGLQPQHF. The DNA for the CDR3 is TGTGCCAGCAGCTTGATTTCAGGGCTACAGCCCCAGCATTTT.

The chain couples TRBV27 to TRBJ1-5; no firm D call. The germline V gene encodes CDR1 MNHEY and CDR2 SMNVEV (reference sequence). The CDR3 has 13 amino acids. V gave up 3 bases and J gave up 6 bases, with 9 bases separating them. CDR3 sequence: CASSLEVRQPQHF. In nucleotides, the CDR3 is TGTGCCAGCAGTTTGGAGGTACGTCAGCCCCAGCATTTT.

This clonotype showed up many times. The chain has TRBV5-8 and TRBJ2-7; D uncertain. The CDR3 extends over 14 amino acids. V lost 2 bases, J lost 0 bases, and 9 bases lay in between. Germline assignment: CDR1 SGHTS and CDR2 YDEGEE. The CDR3 loop is CASSFSQDSYEQYF. CDR3 nucleotides: TGTGCCAGCAGCTTTAGTCAGGACTCCTACGAGCAGTACTTC.

This clonotype was seen only once. CDR3: CASSEGVYTGELFF. The CDR3 DNA reads TGTGCCAGCAGCGAGGGGGTTTACACCGGGGAGCTGTTTTTT. The chain employs TRBV9 and TRBJ2-2; tentatively, D is TRBD1 (6 bases). CDR1 is SGDLS and CDR2 is YYNGEE in the germline V gene. The CDR3 runs to 14 residues. Trimming took 3 bases from V and 3 from J, leaving 9 bases between them. Full variable domain (rest looked up from reference TRBV9 and TRBJ2-2): DSGVTQTPKHLITATGQRVTLRCSPRSGDLSVYWYQQSLDQGLQFLIQYYNGEERAKGNILERFSAQQFPDLHSELNLSSLELGDSALYFCASSEGVYTGELFFGEGSRLTVL.

This clonotype was picked up many times. The chain carries TRBV7-9 and TRBJ2-7, with TRBD2 identical over 7 bases. The CDR3 is 15 amino acids. The germline CDR1 and CDR2 sequences are SEHNR and FQNEAQ (reference sequence). J lost 2 bases, V lost 1 base, and 5 bases had no gene match. The CDR3 loop reads CASSLDQRETYEQYF. CDR3 in DNA: TGTGCCAGCAGCTTAGATCAGCGGGAAACCTACGAGCAGTACTTC.

V is TRBV7-9 and J is TRBJ1-1, with TRBD1 matching over 9 bases. Germline V gene lookup returns CDR1 SEHNR and CDR2 FQNEAQ (reference sequence). There are 14 residues in the CDR3. J was trimmed by 4 bases and V by 5 bases; bases with no gene match: 5. DNA of the CDR3: TGTGCCAGCAGCCAGGGACAGGGTGTCACTGAAGCTTTCTTT. Translating it yields CASSQGQGVTEAFF.

The CDR3 protein is CASSLSLGPDYGYTF. CDR3 sequence (DNA): TGCGCCAGCAGCTTGAGTCTGGGTCCGGACTATGGCTACACCTTC. V and J are TRBV5-1 and TRBJ1-2, with D unresolved. Germline V gene lookup returns CDR1 SGHRS and CDR2 YFSETQ. The CDR3 is made up of 15 amino acids. Trimming shortened V by 1 base and J by 3 bases, and 13 bases separated the two germline ends.

This rearrangement joins TRBV7-9 to TRBJ2-5; D call uncertain. Trimming removed 5 bases at V and 5 bases at J, with 9 bases between. This CDR3 contains 12 residues. Germline CDR1 SEHNR, CDR2 FQNEAQ (reference sequence). The DNA of the CDR3 is TGTGCCAGCAGCGATATCAATGAGACCCAGTACTTC. Protein sequence: CASSDINETQYF.

In this sample, this clonotype turned up many times. This chain joins TRBV5-4 and TRBJ2-2, with TRBD2 matching over 14 bases. The ends lost 4 bases at V and 5 bases at J; junction bases unmatched: 4. The CDR3 has 16 residues. Germline CDR1 SGHNT, CDR2 YYREEE (reference sequence). The CDR3 bases are TGTGCCAGCAGCCTGGGACTAGCGGGAGCGACCGGGGAGCTGTTTTTT. This translates into CASSLGLAGATGELFF. The full variable domain, its missing parts supplied by reference TRBV5-4 and TRBJ2-2, is ETGVTQSPTHLIKTRGQQVTLRCSSQSGHNTVSWYQQALGQGPQFIFQYYREEENGRGNFPPRFSGLQFPNYSSELNVNALELDDSALYLCASSLGLAGATGELFFGEGSRLTVL.

V gene TRBV11-3 combines with J gene TRBJ2-7; 9 bases fit TRBD2. This CDR3 has 15 residues. The junction had 2 bases not matched to a gene; V was cut back by 0 bases and J by 2 bases. CDR1 and CDR2 (germline): SGHNT, YENEEA. The CDR3 coding sequence is TGTGCCAGCAGCTTAGATCCTAGCGGGACCTACGAGCAGTACTTC. Translated: CASSLDPSGTYEQYF.

Ten or more counts support this clonotype. The genes are TRBV28 and TRBJ2-1; D might be TRBD1 (5 bases). V lost 3 bases to trimming and J lost 0 bases, with 6 bases between them. The CDR3 runs 14 residues. From germline, CDR1 is MDHEN and CDR2 SYDVKM. CDR3 region: CASSFRGSYNEQFF. In DNA form, the CDR3 reads TGTGCCAGCAGTTTTAGGGGCTCCTACAATGAGCAGTTCTTC.

The chain employs TRBV9 and TRBJ1-5; D unclear. Germline V CDR1 and CDR2: SGDLS, YYNGEE. Trimming cost V 0 bases and J 14 bases, with 21 bases left between them. The CDR3 runs to 15 residues. This CDR3 reads CASSVGSSGRGNEHF. CDR3 DNA: TGTGCCAGCAGCGTAGGCTCTAGCGGGAGAGGAAATGAGCATTTT.

This clonotype was seen repeatedly, ten times or more. This chain links TRBV6-5 with TRBJ2-3, with 14 bases lining up with TRBD2. V lost 5 bases to trimming and J lost 1 base; unmatched junction nucleotides: 5. Germline-derived CDR1 and CDR2 are MNHEY and SVGAGI. The CDR3 is 17 residues long. The CDR3 DNA reads TGTGCCAGCAGTCGGGGACTAGCGGGAGTGGGCACAGATACGCAGTATTTT. It specifies CASSRGLAGVGTDTQYF.

This clonotype has more than one count but fewer than ten. The J gene is TRBJ2-5, the V gene TRBV12-3 or TRBV12-4, with unresolved D. This CDR3 has 11 residues. Trimming took 5 bases from V and 7 from J, leaving 8 bases between them. The CDR3 loop reads CASSRSGTQYF. The CDR3 DNA sequence: TGTGCCAGCAGTCGGTCGGGGACCCAGTACTTC.

The chain is built from TRBV29-1 and TRBJ1-2, with TRBD1 matching over 10 bases. This CDR3 has 14 residues. Germline CDR1 and CDR2: SQVTM and ANQGSEA. After removal of 0 bases from V and 4 bases from J, the junction contained 2 bases not matched to a gene. The CDR3 loop is CSVEDGTGVYGYTF. The CDR3 DNA sequence: TGCAGCGTTGAAGATGGGACAGGGGTCTATGGCTACACCTTC.

This clonotype has at least ten counts. One junction end disagrees with the germline gene, perhaps due to a read error. V is TRBV19 and J is TRBJ1-5; 11 bases line up with TRBD1. This CDR3 has 17 residues. Germline V gene sequence: CDR1 LNHDA, CDR2 SQIVND (reference sequence). CDR3 protein: CASRHTGTGGRNRPQHF. In DNA, the CDR3 is TGTGCCAGTAGGCATACCGGGACAGGGGGTCGAAATCGGCCCCAGCATTTT.

This clonotype was observed many times. The chain uses TRBV10-1 and TRBJ2-5; TRBD2 aligns across 15 bases. The CDR3 length is 18 residues. V lost 6 bases, J lost 1 base, and 9 bases stayed unmatched. CDR1 is WNHNN, CDR2 SYGVQD, per germline (reference sequence). CDR3 residues: CASSDFGLAGGAQETQYF. CDR3 sequence (DNA): TGCGCCAGCAGCGACTTTGGACTAGCGGGAGGGGCCCAAGAGACCCAGTACTTC.

Concerning this clonotype: This CDR3 is missing its conserved last phenylalanine or tryptophan, likely due to a read error. The chain links TRBV19 to TRBJ2-3; D call uncertain. This CDR3 is 11 amino acids long. CDR1 and CDR2 from the germline V gene are LNHDA and SQIVND (reference sequence). The CDR3 nucleotides read TGTGTCAGTATATGGAGAGATACGCAGTATTCT. Amino acids: CVSIWRDTQYS.

In this sample, this clonotype turned up many times. This chain joins TRBV28 and TRBJ2-1; D is perhaps TRBD1 or TRBD2 (5 bases each). The germline V gene encodes CDR1 MDHEN and CDR2 SYDVKM. The V end lost 10 bases, the J end lost 4 bases, and 17 bases lay between the germline ends. The CDR3 extends over 14 amino acids. The chain's CDR3 is CAIRLGERYNEQFF. Here the CDR3 DNA reads TGTGCCATCCGGTTGGGGGAGAGGTACAATGAGCAGTTCTTC.

The V and J genes are TRBV20-1 and TRBJ2-7; D ambiguous. Between the trimmed V and J ends, which lost 6 bases and 4 bases, there was a span of 22 bases. Germline V gene data show CDR1 as DFQATT and CDR2 as SNEGSKA (reference sequence). The CDR3 is 15 residues long. The CDR3 is CSAQAPASGDYEQYF. CDR3 nucleotides: TGCAGTGCCCAGGCCCCCGCATCTGGGGATTACGAGCAGTACTTC.

This clonotype occurred many times. The chain recombines TRBV5-1 with TRBJ2-3; the D gene is possibly TRBD2 (5 bases). This CDR3 region has 14 residues. V was shortened by 0 bases and J by 7 bases, with 12 bases between the two germline ends. Per germline, CDR1 SGHRS and CDR2 YFSETQ. This CDR3 is CASSLEEDGYTQYF. DNA of the CDR3: TGCGCCAGCAGCTTGGAGGAGGATGGGTATACGCAGTATTTT.

This clonotype appeared many times. CDR3 in amino acids: CASSTRAGGGADTQYF. The CDR3 nucleotides are TGTGCCAGCAGTACCAGGGCGGGAGGGGGCGCAGATACGCAGTATTTT. V and J are TRBV2 and TRBJ2-3; 9 bases are a match to TRBD2. The V gene end was trimmed by 5 bases and the J gene end by 4 bases; junction bases not matched to a gene: 10. Germline V gene sequence: CDR1 SNHLY, CDR2 FYNNEI. CDR3 length: 16 residues.

This clonotype has ten or more counts. The V gene is TRBV5-8, the J gene TRBJ2-7; 8 bases align to TRBD1. V shed 9 bases, J shed 5 bases, and the junction held 13 bases outside the gene matches. Per germline, CDR1 SGHTS and CDR2 YDEGEE. The CDR3 runs to 14 residues. Written as DNA, the CDR3 is TGTGCCACCTATCCCGGCCAGGGGGCCCACGAGCAGTACTTC. Its translation: CATYPGQGAHEQYF.

This clonotype was counted many times. V gene TRBV5-1 combines with J gene TRBJ2-7; D perhaps matches TRBD2 (5 bases). The CDR3 covers 14 residues. The germline CDR1 and CDR2 sequences are SGHRS and YFSETQ. V was shortened by 0 bases and J by 5 bases, with 12 bases between the two germline ends. This CDR3 is CASSLVARAHEQYF. The CDR3 bases are TGCGCCAGCAGCTTGGTTGCGAGGGCCCACGAGCAGTACTTC.

Many counts were recorded for this clonotype. The chain is built from TRBV4-2 and TRBJ2-4; 10 bases are shared with TRBD1. The CDR3 covers 15 residues. V shed 0 bases and J 9 bases; nucleotides not matched to a gene: 5. In germline, CDR1 is LGHNA, CDR2 YNFKEQ. As DNA, the CDR3 is TGTGCCAGCAGCCAAGAGGGGACAGGGGAATCCATTCAGTACTTC. This encodes CASSQEGTGESIQYF.

This clonotype has at least ten counts. The chain couples TRBV7-9 to TRBJ2-1, with a tentative D call TRBD2 (5 bases). With 5 bases removed from V and 3 bases from J, the gap between germline ends came to 14 bases. CDR1 is SEHNR, CDR2 FQNEAQ, per germline (reference sequence). This CDR3 is 15 amino acids long. CDR3 nucleotide sequence: TGTGCCAGCAGCCGGGGAAGGGCGGTCTACAATGAGCAGTTCTTC. The encoded protein is CASSRGRAVYNEQFF.

This chain connects TRBV20-1 to TRBJ2-5, with D possibly TRBD2 on 5 matching bases. There are 14 residues in the CDR3. The V end was cut by 2 bases, the J end by 7 bases, with 17 bases between. Germline V gene lookup returns CDR1 DFQATT and CDR2 SNEGSKA (reference sequence). CDR3 nucleotides: TGCAGTGCTAGACCCCGGTCGGGGAGAGGGACCCAGTACTTC. Encoded protein: CSARPRSGRGTQYF.

This clonotype has a count of ten or more. This rearrangement joins TRBV9 to TRBJ1-2, with a possible D match to TRBD1 (5 bases). CDR1 and CDR2 (germline): SGDLS, YYNGEE. CDR3 size: 15 residues. Trimming removed 6 bases at V and 8 bases at J, with 23 bases between. The CDR3 nucleotides are TGTGCCAGCACTCTCCAAATCGGGGGGAGTGACGGCTACACCTTC. Its protein is CASTLQIGGSDGYTF.